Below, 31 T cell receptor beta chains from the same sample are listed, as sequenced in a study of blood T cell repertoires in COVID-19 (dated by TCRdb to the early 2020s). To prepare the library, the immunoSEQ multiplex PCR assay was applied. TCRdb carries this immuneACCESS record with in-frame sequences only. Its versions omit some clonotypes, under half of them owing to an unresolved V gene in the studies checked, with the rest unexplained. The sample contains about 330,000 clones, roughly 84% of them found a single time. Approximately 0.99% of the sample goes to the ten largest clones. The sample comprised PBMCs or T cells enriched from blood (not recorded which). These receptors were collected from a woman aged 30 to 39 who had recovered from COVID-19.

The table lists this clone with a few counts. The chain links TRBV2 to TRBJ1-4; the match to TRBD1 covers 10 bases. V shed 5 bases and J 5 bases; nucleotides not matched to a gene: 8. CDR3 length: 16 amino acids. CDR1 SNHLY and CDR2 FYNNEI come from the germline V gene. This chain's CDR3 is CASSLGTGASNEKLFF. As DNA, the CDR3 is TGTGCCAGCAGTCTGGGGACAGGGGCCTCAAATGAAAAACTGTTTTTT.

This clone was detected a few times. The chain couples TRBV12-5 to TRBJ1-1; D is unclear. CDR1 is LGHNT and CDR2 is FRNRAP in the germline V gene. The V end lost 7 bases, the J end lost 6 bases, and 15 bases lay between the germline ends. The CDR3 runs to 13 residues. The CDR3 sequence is CASALGPGAEAFF. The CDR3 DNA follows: TGTGCTAGTGCCCTAGGCCCCGGGGCTGAAGCTTTCTTT.

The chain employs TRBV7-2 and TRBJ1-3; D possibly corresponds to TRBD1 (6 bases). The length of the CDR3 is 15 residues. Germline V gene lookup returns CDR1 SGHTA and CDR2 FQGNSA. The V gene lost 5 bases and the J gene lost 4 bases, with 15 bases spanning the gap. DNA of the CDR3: TGTGCCAGCAGCCAGACCAGGACAGCAGGAAACACCATATATTTT. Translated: CASSQTRTAGNTIYF. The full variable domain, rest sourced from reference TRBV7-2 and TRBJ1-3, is GAGVSQSPSNKVTEKGKDVELRCDPISGHTALYWYRQSLGQGLEFLIYFQGNSAPDKSGLPSDRFSAERTGGSVSTLTIQRTQQEDSAVYLCASSQTRTAGNTIYFGEGSWLTVV.

The CDR3, as DNA: TGTGCCAGCAGCTCTACCACCGGGAAGGGTGAAAAACTGTTTTTT. As protein: CASSSTTGKGEKLFF. V and J are TRBV7-9 and TRBJ1-4; D is unresolved. Trimming stripped 4 bases from V and 7 bases from J, with 16 bases between. This CDR3 contains 15 residues. In germline, CDR1 is SEHNR, CDR2 FQNEAQ (reference sequence).

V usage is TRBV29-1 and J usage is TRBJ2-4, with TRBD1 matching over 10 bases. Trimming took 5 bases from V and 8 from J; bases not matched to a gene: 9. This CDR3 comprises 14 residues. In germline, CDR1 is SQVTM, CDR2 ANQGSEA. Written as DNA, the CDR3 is TGCAGCGTTAAAATGGGGACAGGGGATTACATTCAGTACTTC. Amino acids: CSVKMGTGDYIQYF.

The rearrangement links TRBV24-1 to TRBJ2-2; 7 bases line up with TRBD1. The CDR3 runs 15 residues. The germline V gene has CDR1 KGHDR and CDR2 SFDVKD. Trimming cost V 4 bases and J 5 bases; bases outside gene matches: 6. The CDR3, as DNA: TGTGCCACCAGTGACTACAGGGGTCGTACCGGGGAGCTGTTTTTT. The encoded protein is CATSDYRGRTGELFF.

This CDR3 is CASSGLIGTGNYEQYF. CDR3 nucleotides: TGTGCCAGTAGCGGACTCATCGGGACAGGGAACTACGAGCAGTACTTC. This chain uses TRBV19 with TRBJ2-7, with TRBD1 matching over 9 bases. Trimming cost V 6 bases and J 3 bases; bases outside gene matches: 12. From germline, CDR1 is LNHDA and CDR2 SQIVND (reference sequence). The CDR3 runs to 16 residues.

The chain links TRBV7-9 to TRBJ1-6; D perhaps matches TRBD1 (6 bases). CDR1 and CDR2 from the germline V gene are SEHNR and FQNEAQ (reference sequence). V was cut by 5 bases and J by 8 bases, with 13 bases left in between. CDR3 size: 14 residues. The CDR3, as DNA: TGTGCCAGCAGCCAGGGGCCTGACCATTCACCCCTCCACTTT. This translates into CASSQGPDHSPLHF.

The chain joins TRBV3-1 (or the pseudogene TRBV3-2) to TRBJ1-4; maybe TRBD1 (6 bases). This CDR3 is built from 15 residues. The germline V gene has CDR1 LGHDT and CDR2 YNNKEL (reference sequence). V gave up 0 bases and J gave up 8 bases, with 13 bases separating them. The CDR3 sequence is CASSQEGGGEEKLFF. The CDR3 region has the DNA TGTGCCAGCAGCCAAGAAGGGGGTGGGGAGGAAAAACTGTTTTTT.

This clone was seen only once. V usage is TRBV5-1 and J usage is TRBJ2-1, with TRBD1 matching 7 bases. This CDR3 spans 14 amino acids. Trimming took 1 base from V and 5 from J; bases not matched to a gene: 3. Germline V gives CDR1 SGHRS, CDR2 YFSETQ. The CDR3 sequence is CASSLWDSNNEQFF. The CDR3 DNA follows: TGCGCCAGCAGCTTGTGGGACAGCAACAATGAGCAGTTCTTC.

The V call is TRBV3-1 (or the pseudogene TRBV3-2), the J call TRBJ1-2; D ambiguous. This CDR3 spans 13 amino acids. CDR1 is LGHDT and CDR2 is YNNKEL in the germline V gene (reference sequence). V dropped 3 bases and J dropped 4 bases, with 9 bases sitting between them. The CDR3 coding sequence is TGTGCCAGCAGCCACTACCGCGGCTATGGCTACACCTTC. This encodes CASSHYRGYGYTF.

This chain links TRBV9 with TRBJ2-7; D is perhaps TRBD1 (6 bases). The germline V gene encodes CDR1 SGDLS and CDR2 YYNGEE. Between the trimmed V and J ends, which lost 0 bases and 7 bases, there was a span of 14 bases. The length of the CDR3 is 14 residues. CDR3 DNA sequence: TGTGCCAGCAGCGTAGGAGAGAGGGGGTGGGAGCAGTACTTC. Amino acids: CASSVGERGWEQYF.

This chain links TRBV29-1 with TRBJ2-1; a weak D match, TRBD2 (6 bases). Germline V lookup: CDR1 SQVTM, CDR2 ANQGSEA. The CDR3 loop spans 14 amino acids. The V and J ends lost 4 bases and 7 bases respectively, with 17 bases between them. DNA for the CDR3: TGCAGCGTTGGAGGCGCGGGGTACGCGAATGAGCAGTTCTTC. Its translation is CSVGGAGYANEQFF.

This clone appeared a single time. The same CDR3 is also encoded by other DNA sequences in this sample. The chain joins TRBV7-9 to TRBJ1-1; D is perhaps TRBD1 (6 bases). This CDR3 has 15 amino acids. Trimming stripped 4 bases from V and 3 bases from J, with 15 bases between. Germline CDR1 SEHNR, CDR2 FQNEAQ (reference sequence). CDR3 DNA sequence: TGTGCCAGCAGCTCCCCGGACAGAGTCCACACTGAAGCTTTCTTT. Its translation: CASSSPDRVHTEAFF.

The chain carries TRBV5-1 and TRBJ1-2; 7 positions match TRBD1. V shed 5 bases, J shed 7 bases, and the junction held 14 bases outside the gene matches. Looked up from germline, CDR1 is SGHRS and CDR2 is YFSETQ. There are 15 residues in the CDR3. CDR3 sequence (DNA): TGCGCCAGCAGTCCCTGGCGCAAAGGGGGCATTGGCTACACCTTC. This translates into CASSPWRKGGIGYTF.

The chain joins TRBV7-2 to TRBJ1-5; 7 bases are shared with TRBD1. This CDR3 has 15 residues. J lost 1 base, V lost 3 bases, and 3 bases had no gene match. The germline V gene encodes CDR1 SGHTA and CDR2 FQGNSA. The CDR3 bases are TGTGCCAGCAGCTTCGCGACAGGGAGCAATCAGCCCCAGCATTTT. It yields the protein CASSFATGSNQPQHF.

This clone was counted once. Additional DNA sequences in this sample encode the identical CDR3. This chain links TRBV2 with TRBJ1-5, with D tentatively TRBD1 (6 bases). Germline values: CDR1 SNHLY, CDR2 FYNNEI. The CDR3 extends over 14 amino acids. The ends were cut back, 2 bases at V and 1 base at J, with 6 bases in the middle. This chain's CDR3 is CASSERGSNQPQHF. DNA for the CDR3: TGTGCCAGCAGTGAAAGGGGGAGCAATCAGCCCCAGCATTTT.

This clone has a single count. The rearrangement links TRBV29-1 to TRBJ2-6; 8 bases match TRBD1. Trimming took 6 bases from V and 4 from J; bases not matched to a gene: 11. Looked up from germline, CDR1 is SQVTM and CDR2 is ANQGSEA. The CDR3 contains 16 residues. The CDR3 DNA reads TGCAGCGTCGATGGACAGGGCCCCCACGGGGCCAACGTCCTGACTTTC. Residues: CSVDGQGPHGANVLTF.

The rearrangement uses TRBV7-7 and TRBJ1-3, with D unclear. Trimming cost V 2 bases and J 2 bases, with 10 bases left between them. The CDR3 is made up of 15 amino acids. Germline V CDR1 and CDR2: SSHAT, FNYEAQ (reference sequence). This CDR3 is CASSLSAGPGNTIYF. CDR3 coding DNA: TGTGCCAGCAGCTTAAGTGCGGGTCCTGGAAACACCATATATTTT.

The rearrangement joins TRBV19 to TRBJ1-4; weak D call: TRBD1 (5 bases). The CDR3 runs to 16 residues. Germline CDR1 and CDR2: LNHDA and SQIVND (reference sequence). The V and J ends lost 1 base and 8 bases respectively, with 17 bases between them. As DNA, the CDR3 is TGTGCCAGTAGTATAGGAACCTCCAGGGCCGAGGAAAAACTGTTTTTT. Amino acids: CASSIGTSRAEEKLFF.

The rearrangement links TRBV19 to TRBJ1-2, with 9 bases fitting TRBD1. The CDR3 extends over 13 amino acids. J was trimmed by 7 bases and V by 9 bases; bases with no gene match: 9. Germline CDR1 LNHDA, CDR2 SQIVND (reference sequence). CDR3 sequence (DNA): TGTGCCAGCAGTTTACAGGGGGCTCGTGGCTACACCTTC. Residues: CASSLQGARGYTF.

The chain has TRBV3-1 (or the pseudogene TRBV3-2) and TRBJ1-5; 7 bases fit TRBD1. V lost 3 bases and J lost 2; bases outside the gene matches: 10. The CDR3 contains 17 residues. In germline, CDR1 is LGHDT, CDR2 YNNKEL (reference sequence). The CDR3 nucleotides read TGTGCCAGCAGCCAGGGAAACAGGGGTGGGCGCAATCAGCCCCAGCATTTT. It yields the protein CASSQGNRGGRNQPQHF.

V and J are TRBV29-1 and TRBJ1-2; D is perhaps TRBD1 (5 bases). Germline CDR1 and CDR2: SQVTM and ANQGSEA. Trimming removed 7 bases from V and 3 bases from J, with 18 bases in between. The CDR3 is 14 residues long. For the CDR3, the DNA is TGCAGCGCTAGGGGCCTTAATCAGGACTATGGCTACACCTTC. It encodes CSARGLNQDYGYTF.

In DNA form, the CDR3 reads TGTGCCAGCAGCAGAGGACTAGCGGGGGCCTCGAACACCGGGGAGCTGTTTTTT. Translated, it gives CASSRGLAGASNTGELFF. V usage is TRBV5-4 and J usage is TRBJ2-2; 13 bases line up with TRBD2. This CDR3 is built from 18 residues. Germline V gene data show CDR1 as SGHNT and CDR2 as YYREEE (reference sequence). The J segment lost 0 bases and the V segment lost 4 bases, leaving 6 bases of the junction unmatched. The full variable domain, rest sourced from reference TRBV5-4 and TRBJ2-2, is ETGVTQSPTHLIKTRGQQVTLRCSSQSGHNTVSWYQQALGQGPQFIFQYYREEENGRGNFPPRFSGLQFPNYSSELNVNALELDDSALYLCASSRGLAGASNTGELFFGEGSRLTVL.

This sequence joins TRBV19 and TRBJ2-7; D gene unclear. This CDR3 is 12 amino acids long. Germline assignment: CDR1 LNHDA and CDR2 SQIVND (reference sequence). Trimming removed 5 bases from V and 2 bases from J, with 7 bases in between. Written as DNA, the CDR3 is TGTGCCAGTAGTCCGAACACCTACGAGCAGTACTTC. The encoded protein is CASSPNTYEQYF.

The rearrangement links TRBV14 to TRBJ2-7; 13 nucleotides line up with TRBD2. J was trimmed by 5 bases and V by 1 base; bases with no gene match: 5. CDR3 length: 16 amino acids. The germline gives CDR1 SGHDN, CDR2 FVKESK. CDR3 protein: CASSQVALAGGNEQYF. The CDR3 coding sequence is TGTGCCAGCAGCCAAGTCGCACTAGCGGGGGGGAACGAGCAGTACTTC.

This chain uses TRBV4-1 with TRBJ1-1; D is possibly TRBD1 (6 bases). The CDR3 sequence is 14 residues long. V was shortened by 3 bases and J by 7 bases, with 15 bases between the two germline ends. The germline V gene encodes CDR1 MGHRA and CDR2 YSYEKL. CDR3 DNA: TGCGCCAGCAGCCATCAGGTCCCAGGGGATGAAGCTTTCTTT. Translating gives CASSHQVPGDEAFF.

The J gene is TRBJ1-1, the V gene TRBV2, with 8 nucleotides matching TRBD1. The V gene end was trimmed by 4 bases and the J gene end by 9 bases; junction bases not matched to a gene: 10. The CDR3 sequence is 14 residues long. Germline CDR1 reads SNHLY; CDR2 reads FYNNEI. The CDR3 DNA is TGTGCCAGCAGTGTAGGCGGACAGGGCCGACAAGCTTTCTTT. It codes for CASSVGGQGRQAFF. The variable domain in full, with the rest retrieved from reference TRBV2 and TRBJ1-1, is EPEVTQTPSHQVTQMGQEVILRCVPISNHLYFYWYRQILGQKVEFLVSFYNNEISEKSEIFDDQFSVERPDGSNFTLKIRSTKLEDSAMYFCASSVGGQGRQAFFGQGTRLTVV.

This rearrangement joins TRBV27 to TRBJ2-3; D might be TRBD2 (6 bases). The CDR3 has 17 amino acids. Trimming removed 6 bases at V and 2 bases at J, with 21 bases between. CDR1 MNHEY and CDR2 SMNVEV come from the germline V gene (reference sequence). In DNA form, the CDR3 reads TGTGCCAGCAGCCCTCGTGGGACTCGGTTTAACACAGATACGCAGTATTTT. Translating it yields CASSPRGTRFNTDTQYF.

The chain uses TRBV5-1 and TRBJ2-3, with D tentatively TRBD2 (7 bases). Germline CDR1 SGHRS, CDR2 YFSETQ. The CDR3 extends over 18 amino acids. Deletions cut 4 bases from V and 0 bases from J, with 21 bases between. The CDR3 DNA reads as TGCGCCAGCAGCCCCTGGGCGGGGGCCGCCTCTAGCACAGATACGCAGTATTTT. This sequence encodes CASSPWAGAASSTDTQYF. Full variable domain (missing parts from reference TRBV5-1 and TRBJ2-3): KAGVTQTPRYLIKTRGQQVTLSCSPISGHRSVSWYQQTPGQGLQFLFEYFSETQRNKGNFPGRFSGRQFSNSRSEMNVSTLELGDSALYLCASSPWAGAASSTDTQYFGPGTRLTVL.

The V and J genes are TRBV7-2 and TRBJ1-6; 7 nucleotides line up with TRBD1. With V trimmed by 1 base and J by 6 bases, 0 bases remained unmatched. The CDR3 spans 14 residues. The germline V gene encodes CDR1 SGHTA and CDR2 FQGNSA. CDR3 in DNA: TGTGCCAGCAGCTTAGACAGGGGTAATTCACCCCTCCACTTT. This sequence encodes CASSLDRGNSPLHF.